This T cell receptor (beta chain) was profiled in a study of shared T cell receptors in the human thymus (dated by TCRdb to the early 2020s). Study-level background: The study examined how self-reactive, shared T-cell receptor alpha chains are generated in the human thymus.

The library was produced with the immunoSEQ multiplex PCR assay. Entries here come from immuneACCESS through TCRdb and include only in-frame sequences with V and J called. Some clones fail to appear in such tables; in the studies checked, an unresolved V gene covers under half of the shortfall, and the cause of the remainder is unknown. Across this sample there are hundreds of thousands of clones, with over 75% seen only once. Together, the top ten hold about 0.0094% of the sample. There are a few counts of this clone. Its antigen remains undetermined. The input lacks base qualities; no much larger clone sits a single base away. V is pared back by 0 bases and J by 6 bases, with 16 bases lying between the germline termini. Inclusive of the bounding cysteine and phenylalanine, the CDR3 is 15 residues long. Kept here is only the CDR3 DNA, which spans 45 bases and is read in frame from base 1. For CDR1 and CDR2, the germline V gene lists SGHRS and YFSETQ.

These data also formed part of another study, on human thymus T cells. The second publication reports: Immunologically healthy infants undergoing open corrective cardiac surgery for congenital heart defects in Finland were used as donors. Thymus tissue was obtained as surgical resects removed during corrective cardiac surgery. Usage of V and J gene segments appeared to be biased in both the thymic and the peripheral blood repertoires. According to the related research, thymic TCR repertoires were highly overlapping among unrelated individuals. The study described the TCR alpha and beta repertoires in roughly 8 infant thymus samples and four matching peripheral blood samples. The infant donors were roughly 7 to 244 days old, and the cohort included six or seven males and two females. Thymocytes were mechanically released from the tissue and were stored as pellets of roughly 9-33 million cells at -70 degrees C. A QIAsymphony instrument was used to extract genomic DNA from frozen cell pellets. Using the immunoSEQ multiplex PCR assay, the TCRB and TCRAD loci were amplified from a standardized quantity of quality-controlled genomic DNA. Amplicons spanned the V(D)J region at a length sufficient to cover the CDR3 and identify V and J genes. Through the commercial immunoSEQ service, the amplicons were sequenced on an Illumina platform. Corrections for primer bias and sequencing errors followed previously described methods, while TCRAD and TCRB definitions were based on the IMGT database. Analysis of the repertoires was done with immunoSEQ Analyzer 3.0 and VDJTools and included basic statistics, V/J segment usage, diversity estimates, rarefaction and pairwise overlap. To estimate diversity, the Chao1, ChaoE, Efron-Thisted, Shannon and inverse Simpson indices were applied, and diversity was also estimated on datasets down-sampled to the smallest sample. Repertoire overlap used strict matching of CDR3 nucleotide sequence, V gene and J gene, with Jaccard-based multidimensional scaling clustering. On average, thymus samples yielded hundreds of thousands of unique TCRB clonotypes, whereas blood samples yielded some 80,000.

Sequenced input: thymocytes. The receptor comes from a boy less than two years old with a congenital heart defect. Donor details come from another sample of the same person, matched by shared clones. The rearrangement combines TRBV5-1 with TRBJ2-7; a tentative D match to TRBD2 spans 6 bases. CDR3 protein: CASSLAPGGLSEQYF. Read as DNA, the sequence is TGCGCCAGCAGCTTGGCCCCCGGGGGTCTGAGCGAGCAGTACTTC. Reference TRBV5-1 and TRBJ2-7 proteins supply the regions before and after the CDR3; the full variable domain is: KAGVTQTPRYLIKTRGQQVTLSCSPISGHRSVSWYQQTPGQGLQFLFEYFSETQRNKGNFPGRFSGRQFSNSRSEMNVSTLELGDSALYLCASSLAPGGLSEQYFGPGTRLTVT.